This is a list of T cell receptor beta chains from one sample in a study of patients and donors after allogeneic stem cell transplantation. TCRdb redid the calling of the RT-PCR reads with MiXCR, one entry per CDR3 protein. The data show hundreds of thousands of distinct CDR3 sequences, 16% seen once. Sample: blood, either unsorted or a sorted T cell fraction (not recorded which). Receptors originate from a human donor who was either an allogeneic HSCT recipient or a stem cell or donor lymphocyte infusion donor (not recorded which). It is not recorded whose cells these are; they may come from a transplant donor. The CDR3 runs from the conserved cysteine through the conserved F or W. Only part of the rows carry a size: once, few, many, or a class if the clone is expanded.

clone_size v_call cdr3_aa
NA TRBV6-2/TRBV6-3 CATGGAALRHNEQFF
NA TRBV27 CASSLLGQGSSGANVLTF
few TRBV9 CASSALLGGQFF
few TRBV4-1 CASSQPRLAGGLAFEQFF
NA TRBV3-1 CASSPHVGLAPYTGELFF
NA TRBV12-3/TRBV12-4 CASSLGGKDEQYF
few TRBV5-1 CASKNQTGSQPQHF
NA TRBV27 CASSSGQGAIGETQYF
few TRBV9 CASSVDTQDTQYF
few TRBV7-9 CATTTGRDYEQYF
few TRBV20-1 CSARPRDRAPHEQFF
NA TRBV4-2 CASSQDPGQGLNYGYTF
many TRBV6-2/TRBV6-3 CASSYLTDTQYF
few TRBV4-1 CASSLLSRGNTGELFF
NA TRBV20-1 CSATAGGPSYNEQFF